This entry describes one TCR beta chain. What it recognizes is unknown. The authors ran a second PCR of about 7 to 12 cycles using a sample-barcoded 5' primer and a J-beta primer mix. TCRdb itself ran the 5' RACE reads through MiXCR, one entry per CDR3 protein. The sample includes 700,000 to 850,000 distinct CDR3 sequences, about 36% of them seen just once. This sample is drawn from a study of blood T cells in healthy people across ages. Overall study results and limits: Long-lived donors had more naive CD4+ cells and higher diversity than aged donors. One million T cells yielded diversity estimates that were considered underestimates. Nothing was known about donor CMV status, and this possibly confounded expanded clonotype changes.

V lost 5 bases, J lost 6 bases, and 13 bases lay in between. Germline loops: CDR1 MNHEY, CDR2 SMNVEV (reference sequence). The CDR3 contains 14 residues. The TCR comes from a man aged 18 to 30 in good health. Sequencing was performed on blood. The chain is built from TRBV27 and TRBJ2-2; D is unclear. In DNA form, the CDR3 reads TGTGCCAGCAGTCCATTTCTGGACGCCGGGGAGCTGTTTTTT. Translating it yields CASSPFLDAGELFF.